These 9 T cell receptor beta chains were sequenced from one sample in a study of T cell clonality in common variable immunodeficiency (dated by TCRdb to the mid-2010s). Libraries were built with the immunoSEQ multiplex PCR assay. As stored in TCRdb, this immuneACCESS dataset retains in-frame rearrangements with V and J assigned. A fraction of the clones does not appear; measured against another copy, unresolved V genes explain less than half of the discrepancy, and the remainder lacks a known reason. The table notes around 55,000 clones here, none of them singletons. Under 0.9% of the sample comes from the top ten. Sample: peripheral blood mononuclear cells. These receptor sequences come from a person aged 18 to 75 in good health.

This clone was recorded at least ten times. The read halts 3 residues ahead of the CDR3 end, with the missing end drawn from the germline J gene. The V and J genes are TRBV28 and TRBJ1-3; maybe TRBD1 (5 bases). The CDR3 spans 13 residues. From germline, CDR1 is MDHEN and CDR2 SYDVKM. The V and J ends lost 6 bases and 7 bases respectively, with 13 bases between them. The CDR3 sequence: CASSPGLRNTIYF. CDR3 DNA, as far as it was read: TGTGCCAGCAGCCCAGGGTTACGGAACACC.

This clone was seen repeatedly, ten times or more. The read gets to within 3 residues of the CDR3 end, and the germline J gene fills in the rest. The rearrangement links TRBV30 to TRBJ1-2; D is perhaps TRBD1 (6 bases). Germline lookup yields CDR1 GTSNPN and CDR2 SVGIG (reference sequence). Trimming stripped 5 bases from V and 7 bases from J, with 14 bases between. CDR3 size: 12 residues. CDR3 sequence reads: CAWELGAGGYTF. The covered CDR3 bases are TGTGCCTGGGAGCTGGGGGCCGGTGGC. The full variable domain, completed using reference TRBV30 and TRBJ1-2, is SQTIHQWPATLVQPVGSPLSLECTVEGTSNPNLYWYRQAAGRGLQLLFYSVGIGQISSEVPQNLSASRPQDRQFILSSKKLLLSDSGFYLCAWELGAGGYTFGSGTRLTVV.

This clone appeared many times. The read stops 3 residues short of the end of the CDR3; the missing end is completed from the germline J gene. The V gene is TRBV19, the J gene TRBJ1-5; no reliable D call. This CDR3 has 15 amino acids. In germline, CDR1 is LNHDA, CDR2 SQIVND (reference sequence). V lost 3 bases and J 4 bases, leaving 13 bases between the germline ends. This CDR3 is CASSMGRAANQPQHF. The CDR3 bases that were read are TGTGCCAGTAGTATGGGCCGAGCCGCTAATCAGCCC.

This CDR3 is CASRGQGSQPQHF. The covered CDR3 bases are TGTGCCAGCAGGGGACAGGGAAGTCAGCCC. The chain has TRBV2 and TRBJ1-5, with 9 bases that match TRBD1. The CDR3 end falls 3 residues outside the read, so it is completed with the germline J gene. The CDR3 consists of 13 residues. In germline, CDR1 is SNHLY, CDR2 FYNNEI. With V trimmed by 6 bases and J by 6 bases, 3 bases remained unmatched.

Turning to this clone: The read terminates 3 residues ahead of where the CDR3 ends, so the germline J gene completes it. This rearrangement joins TRBV2 to TRBJ2-2; 12 nucleotides agree with TRBD2. Germline CDR1 SNHLY, CDR2 FYNNEI. The CDR3 is made up of 19 amino acids. The V segment lost 4 bases and the J segment 6 bases; nucleotides outside the gene matches: 15. CDR3 region: CASSGRLAGATRGPGELFF. Partial CDR3 DNA: TGTGCCAGCAGTGGCAGACTAGCGGGGGCAACGCGGGGACCCGGGGAG.

This clone was counted at least ten times. One end of the junction is discordant with germline, which a read error may explain. Read coverage stops 3 residues before the CDR3 terminus; the germline J gene supplies the remainder. Additional DNA sequences in this sample encode the identical CDR3. The V call is TRBV4-2, the J call TRBJ2-7, with TRBD2 matching 7 bases. This CDR3 contains 18 residues. The V gene's germline CDR1 is LGHNA and CDR2 YNFKEQ. CDR3 bases read: TGTGCCAGTAGCCAAGATGTGGGATCCGGGACTACCTCCTACGAG. Translated: CASSQDVGSGTTSYE. The CDR3 in full is CASSQDVGSGTTSYEQYF.

Details on this clone: From the germline J gene comes the end of the CDR3, since the read stops 3 residues before it. The chain employs TRBV19 and TRBJ1-2, with a weak D call TRBD1 (5 bases). The CDR3 is 15 residues long. Per the germline V gene, CDR1 is LNHDA and CDR2 is SQIVND (reference sequence). Partial CDR3 DNA: TGTGCCAGTAGTATGGGGACTAGAGGTTCAGATACC. It translates to CASSMGTRGSDT. The full CDR3 is CASSMGTRGSDTYTF.

Concerning this clone itself: The CDR3 end lies 3 residues beyond the end of the read and is filled in from the germline J gene. Other DNA variants within this sample encode the same CDR3. V and J are TRBV18 and TRBJ2-1; 9 bases are a match to TRBD2. Germline V gene lookup returns CDR1 KGHSH and CDR2 LQKENI. This CDR3 is built from 17 residues. Trimming at V came to 6 bases and at J to 6 bases, leaving 15 bases not matched to a gene. CDR3 DNA (partial): TGTGCCAGCTCCCCCCCATCGGCTAGCGGGATAACCAATGAG. Amino acids: CASSPPSASGITNE. The full-length CDR3 reads as CASSPPSASGITNEQFF.

Worth noting for this clone: Coverage ceases 3 residues before the CDR3 finishes, and the germline J gene fills in the end. The chain carries TRBV5-6 and TRBJ1-2, with D hard to call. CDR3 length: 14 amino acids. Looked up from germline, CDR1 is SGHDT and CDR2 is YYEEEE. The covered CDR3 bases are TGTGCCAGCAGCTTGATAGCGTACCATTACGAC. Its translation is CASSLIAYHYD. The whole CDR3 protein is CASSLIAYHYDYTF. The full variable domain, completed using reference TRBV5-6 and TRBJ1-2, is DAGVTQSPTHLIKTRGQQVTLRCSPKSGHDTVSWYQQALGQGPQFIFQYYEEEERQRGNFPDRFSGHQFPNYSSELNVNALLLGDSALYLCASSLIAYHYDYTFGSGTRLTVV.